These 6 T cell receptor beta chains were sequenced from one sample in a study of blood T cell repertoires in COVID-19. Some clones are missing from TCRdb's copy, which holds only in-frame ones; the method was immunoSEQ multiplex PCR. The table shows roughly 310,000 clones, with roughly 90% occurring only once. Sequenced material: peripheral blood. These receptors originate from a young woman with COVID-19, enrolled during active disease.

CDR3 DNA sequence: TGTGCCAGCAGTGAACTGAGGGGGTACTCTGGAAACACCATATATTTT. It translates to CASSELRGYSGNTIYF. The V and J genes are TRBV2 and TRBJ1-3; TRBD1 might be the D (6 bases). V was cut by 2 bases and J by 0 bases, with 11 bases left in between. This CDR3 contains 16 residues. CDR1 and CDR2 (germline): SNHLY, FYNNEI.

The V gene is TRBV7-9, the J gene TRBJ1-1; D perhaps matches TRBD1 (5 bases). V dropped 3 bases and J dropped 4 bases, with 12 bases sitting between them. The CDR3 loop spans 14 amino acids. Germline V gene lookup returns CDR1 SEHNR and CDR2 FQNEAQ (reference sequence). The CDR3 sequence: CASSFDYRTTEAFF. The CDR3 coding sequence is TGTGCCAGCAGCTTTGATTACAGGACCACTGAAGCTTTCTTT.

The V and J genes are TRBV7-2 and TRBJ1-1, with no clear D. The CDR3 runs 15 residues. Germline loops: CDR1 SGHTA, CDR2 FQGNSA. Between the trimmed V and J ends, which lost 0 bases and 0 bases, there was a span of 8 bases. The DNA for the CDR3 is TGTGCCAGCAGCTTAGCCTGGGCAGTGAACACTGAAGCTTTCTTT. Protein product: CASSLAWAVNTEAFF.

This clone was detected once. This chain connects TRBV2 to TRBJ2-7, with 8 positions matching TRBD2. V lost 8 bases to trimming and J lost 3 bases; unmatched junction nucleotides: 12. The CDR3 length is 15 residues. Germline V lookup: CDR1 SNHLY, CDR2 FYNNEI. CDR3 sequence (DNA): TGTGCCAGCTCCGATCCGAGCGGGAGTATCTACGAGCAGTACTTC. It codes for CASSDPSGSIYEQYF.

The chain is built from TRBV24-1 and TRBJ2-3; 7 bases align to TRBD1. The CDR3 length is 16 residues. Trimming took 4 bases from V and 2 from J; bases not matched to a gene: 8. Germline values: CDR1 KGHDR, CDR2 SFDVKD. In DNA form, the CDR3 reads TGTGCCACCAGTGACCCCCGGACAGGAGTCACAGATACGCAGTATTTT. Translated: CATSDPRTGVTDTQYF.

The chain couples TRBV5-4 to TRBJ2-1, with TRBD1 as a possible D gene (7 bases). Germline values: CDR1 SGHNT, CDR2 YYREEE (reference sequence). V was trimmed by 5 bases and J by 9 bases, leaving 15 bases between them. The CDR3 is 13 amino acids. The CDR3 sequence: CASSHRGGSEQFF. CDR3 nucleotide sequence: TGTGCCAGCAGTCACAGGGGAGGCAGTGAGCAGTTCTTC. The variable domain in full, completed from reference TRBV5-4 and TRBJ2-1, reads ETGVTQSPTHLIKTRGQQVTLRCSSQSGHNTVSWYQQALGQGPQFIFQYYREEENGRGNFPPRFSGLQFPNYSSELNVNALELDDSALYLCASSHRGGSEQFFGPGTRLTVL.